This T cell receptor (beta chain) is from a study of shared clonotypes between healthy human individuals. CD45RO-negative, CCR7-positively selected cells formed the naive CD8 fraction, excluding terminally differentiated effector memory CD45RA+ cells. V was trimmed by 5 bases and J by 2 bases, leaving 16 bases between them. The CDR3 covers 16 residues. CDR1 and CDR2 (germline): LNHDA, SQIVND (reference sequence). The protocol was immunoSEQ multiplex PCR, while the TCRdb copy is restricted to in-frame clones and leaves out a portion. Altogether about 590,000 clones are present, about 95% being singletons, with the ten largest covering 0.09% to 0.13%.

The rearrangement uses TRBV19 and TRBJ1-5; D is ambiguous. The receptor comes from a woman in her 30s in good health. The sequencing input was naive CD8+ T cells sorted from blood. Here the CDR3 reads CASSPYVSGGNQPQHF. CDR3 nucleotide sequence: TGTGCCAGTAGTCCTTATGTCTCAGGAGGCAATCAGCCCCAGCATTTT. Based on the CDR3 plus reference TRBV19 and TRBJ1-5, the full variable domain is DGGITQSPKYLFRKEGQNVTLSCEQNLNHDAMYWYRQDPGQGLRLIYYSQIVNDFQKGDIAEGYSVSREKKESFPLTVTSAQKNPTAFYLCASSPYVSGGNQPQHFGDGTRLSIL.